This is a list of T cell receptor beta chains from one sample in a study of T cell repertoires in cytomegalovirus infection. TCRdb ran MiXCR on the reads and lists one entry per CDR3 protein. This sample has approximately 500,000 distinct CDR3 sequences, with 16% found just once. The sequencing input was CD8+ T cells from PBMCs. The origin of the receptors is a human donor in good health (CMV status not recorded). Some clones in this sample may be carry-over from other donors' samples. Both conserved end residues are trimmed from each CDR3.

j_gene: TRBJ2-3; len: 16; v_gene: TRBV28; CDR3aa: ASSRGLADPPSTDTQY
j_gene: TRBJ2-7; len: 12; v_gene: TRBV11-2; CDR3aa: ASSSGTGPYEQY
j_gene: TRBJ2-5; len: 13; v_gene: TRBV9; CDR3aa: ASSGDRVDQETQY
j_gene: TRBJ2-1; len: 12; v_gene: TRBV12-3/TRBV12-4; CDR3aa: ASSLGPGSNEQF
j_gene: TRBJ2-7; len: 14; v_gene: TRBV3-1; CDR3aa: ASSQDLVGREFEQY
j_gene: TRBJ2-3; len: 15; v_gene: TRBV11-2; CDR3aa: ASSRINNRGGMDTQY
j_gene: TRBJ2-5; len: 11; v_gene: TRBV15; CDR3aa: ATSRDGAETQY
j_gene: TRBJ2-2; len: 15; v_gene: TRBV7-2; CDR3aa: ASSRQLLAGDPGELF
j_gene: TRBJ2-3; len: 15; v_gene: TRBV27; CDR3aa: ASTPGVGTGSTDTQY
j_gene: TRBJ1-1; len: 12; v_gene: TRBV9; CDR3aa: ASSVYEGNTEAF
j_gene: TRBJ1-1; len: 12; v_gene: TRBV7-6; CDR3aa: ASSSGSVNTEAF
j_gene: TRBJ1-2; len: 13; v_gene: TRBV7-2; CDR3aa: ASSLVVPGRLGYT